The clone carrying this T cell receptor beta chain was observed a handful of times. The antigen is not known. The data belong to a study of blood T cell dynamics during melanoma immunotherapy. Each bulk PBMC sample had 300 to 400 ng DNA loaded. Clones were sequenced by immunoSEQ multiplex PCR, and TCRdb holds only the in-frame ones, with some missing. The sample lists roughly 29,000 clones, roughly 84% seen once, with 10% in the top ten. Study findings and constraints: Disease-control patients' PBMC repertoires became either more clonal or more diverse at W3.

The CDR3 spans 12 residues. V dropped 10 bases and J dropped 7 bases, with 13 bases sitting between them. CDR1 KGHSH and CDR2 LQKENI come from the germline V gene. Time point here: week 3, after first cycle of checkpoint inhibitor. The source of this sequence is a human donor with melanoma. The genes are TRBV18 and TRBJ1-4; the D gene is possibly TRBD1 (5 bases). The specimen comprised blood, sampled from a patient treated with checkpoint blockade. This CDR3 reads CATGQGGEKLFF. The CDR3 coding sequence is TGTGCCACCGGGCAGGGTGGTGAAAAACTGTTTTTT. The full variable domain, rest sourced from reference TRBV18 and TRBJ1-4, is NAGVMQNPRHLVRRRGQEARLRCSPMKGHSHVYWYRQLPEEGLKFMVYLQKENIIDESGMPKERFSAEFPKEGPSILRIQQVVRGDSAAYFCATGQGGEKLFFGSGTQLSVL.